The rows below give T cell receptor beta chains drawn from one sample of a study of OX40 agonist ivuxolimab in advanced cancers. Sequencing used immunoSEQ multiplex PCR; TCRdb keeps in-frame clones, though not all of them. Here the sample spans about 80,000 clones, about 92% being singletons. This specimen consisted of CD4+ or CD8+ T cells sorted from blood, obtained in a trial of the OX40 agonist ivuxolimab. The receptors were sampled from an adult with an advanced solid tumor such as melanoma, head and neck, liver or kidney cancer. CDR3s leave out the opening cysteine and the closing phenylalanine or tryptophan. The order of the fields is V gene, J gene, CDR3 protein.

TRBV30,TRBJ1-1,AWSAQGKAF
TRBV10-3,TRBJ2-7,AINGPQTYEQY
TRBV28,TRBJ1-2,ASSLGPSYGYT
TRBV7-2,TRBJ1-1,ASSRGQGNTEAF
TRBV11-2,TRBJ2-3,ASSSTRRRRPFTDTQY
TRBV11-1,TRBJ2-7,ASSSYGTGGSYEQY
TRBV9,TRBJ1-1,ASSDPPTGGTEAF
TRBV5-6,TRBJ2-2,ASSFRGRTGELF
TRBV6-1,TRBJ1-4,ASKRDRGNEKLF
TRBV11-1,TRBJ2-3,ASSYLAEDRGQY
TRBV10-3,TRBJ2-3,AISESRGSDTQY
TRBV6-1,TRBJ2-4,ASSARGNIQY